The 6 T cell receptor beta chains below come from one sample, sequenced in a study of control samples from healthy donors and cancer patients. Repertoires were generated with immunoSEQ multiplex PCR, while TCRdb's copy carries only in-frame clones and drops some. The data show approximately 210,000 clones, with about nine tenths seen just once and 1.5% to 2% held by the top ten. The material sequenced was blood. The receptors originated from a young man in good health.

The chain links TRBV19 to TRBJ2-3; D is unclear. Germline V gives CDR1 LNHDA, CDR2 SQIVND (reference sequence). This CDR3 is 14 amino acids long. V lost 5 bases, J lost 2 bases, and 11 bases lay in between. The CDR3 loop is CASSDRANTDTQYF. In nucleotides, the CDR3 is TGTGCCAGTAGTGATCGGGCAAACACAGATACGCAGTATTTT.

The J gene is TRBJ2-7, the V gene TRBV27, with a tentative D call TRBD2 (6 bases). This CDR3 region has 15 residues. The V and J ends lost 2 bases and 7 bases respectively, with 18 bases between them. Germline values: CDR1 MNHEY, CDR2 SMNVEV (reference sequence). CDR3 loop: CASSLNEVRREEQYF. The CDR3 DNA sequence: TGTGCCAGCAGTTTAAATGAGGTGAGACGGGAGGAGCAGTACTTC.

This chain links TRBV6-4 with TRBJ2-3; 10 bases line up with TRBD2. The CDR3 spans 15 residues. V lost 5 bases, J lost 2 bases, and 4 bases stayed unmatched. Germline loops: CDR1 MRHNA, CDR2 SNTAGT. The CDR3 loop is CASSSSGGATDTQYF. The DNA of the CDR3 is TGTGCCAGCAGTTCCAGCGGGGGGGCCACAGATACGCAGTATTTT.

This rearrangement joins TRBV7-9 to TRBJ1-5; D possibly corresponds to TRBD1 (6 bases). Between the trimmed V and J ends, which lost 3 bases and 8 bases, there was a span of 14 bases. From germline, CDR1 is SEHNR and CDR2 FQNEAQ (reference sequence). The length of the CDR3 is 14 residues. CDR3 sequence (DNA): TGTGCCAGCAGCTTGGGGGGGCGGTTCGAGCCCCAGCATTTT. It is translated as CASSLGGRFEPQHF. Combining the CDR3 with reference TRBV7-9 and TRBJ1-5 gives the whole variable domain DTGVSQNPRHKITKRGQNVTFRCDPISEHNRLYWYRQTLGQGPEFLTYFQNEAQLEKSRLLSDRFSAERPKGSFSTLEIQRTEQGDSAMYLCASSLGGRFEPQHFGDGTRLSIL.

This chain connects TRBV2 to TRBJ1-4; D is unresolved. This CDR3 spans 14 amino acids. The germline V and J ends were trimmed by 9 bases and 4 bases, with 15 bases remaining between them. Germline loops: CDR1 SNHLY, CDR2 FYNNEI. The CDR3 DNA sequence: TGTGCCAGTATGCAATTGGACCTTAATGAAAAACTGTTTTTT. This translates into CASMQLDLNEKLFF.

This chain joins TRBV6-5 and TRBJ2-4; 9 bases line up with TRBD2. The CDR3 runs 14 residues. Germline CDR1 MNHEY, CDR2 SVGAGI. Losses at the gene ends were 8 bases for V and 1 base for J; bases not matched to a gene: 3. CDR3 sequence reads: CASRGGDAKNIQYF. DNA of the CDR3: TGTGCCAGCCGCGGGGGGGATGCCAAAAACATTCAGTACTTC.